The rows below give T cell receptor beta chains drawn from one sample of a study of blood T cells in healthy people across ages. MiXCR, applied by TCRdb to the 5' RACE reads, yields one record per CDR3 protein. The repertoire holds 1.2 million to 1.5 million distinct CDR3 sequences, with 55% to 75% as singletons. The source material was blood. These receptors came from a man aged 18 to 30 in good health. Both conserved end residues are part of each CDR3. The order of the fields is clone size, D gene, V gene, J gene, CDR3 protein, CDR3 DNA. A D gene is named only where the DNA matches it firmly. Size is omitted from some rows. Given values are once, few, many or a class for expanded clones.

abundance: once
d_gene: NA
v_gene: TRBV28
j_gene: TRBJ2-7
CDR3aa: CATRGDKPYEQYF
CDR3nt: TGTGCCACCCGCGGCGATAAGCCCTACGAGCAGTACTTC

abundance: few
d_gene: TRBD1
v_gene: TRBV10-1
j_gene: TRBJ2-7
CDR3aa: CASSDPDREYEQYF
CDR3nt: TGCGCCAGCAGTGATCCGGACAGGGAATACGAGCAGTACTTC

abundance: NA
d_gene: NA
v_gene: TRBV5-1
j_gene: TRBJ1-4
CDR3aa: CASSLLSDANEKLFF
CDR3nt: TGCGCCAGCAGCTTGCTCAGCGACGCTAATGAAAAACTGTTTTTT

abundance: NA
d_gene: TRBD1
v_gene: TRBV5-1
j_gene: TRBJ2-5
CDR3aa: CASSFIGQGETQYF
CDR3nt: TGCGCCAGCAGCTTCATTGGACAGGGAGAGACCCAGTACTTC

abundance: once
d_gene: NA
v_gene: TRBV4-1
j_gene: TRBJ1-2
CDR3aa: CASSQDLDYGYTF
CDR3nt: TGCGCCAGCAGCCAAGATCTCGACTATGGCTACACCTTC

abundance: NA
d_gene: NA
v_gene: TRBV6-6
j_gene: TRBJ2-7
CDR3aa: CASRVHSPVSENYEQYF
CDR3nt: TGTGCCAGCAGGGTCCATTCTCCAGTGTCAGAAAACTACGAGCAGTACTTC

abundance: few
d_gene: TRBD2
v_gene: TRBV2
j_gene: TRBJ2-5
CDR3aa: CASSVGTSGAETQYF
CDR3nt: TGTGCCAGCAGCGTCGGGACTAGCGGCGCAGAGACCCAGTACTTC

abundance: NA
d_gene: NA
v_gene: TRBV2
j_gene: TRBJ1-1
CDR3aa: CASSEAPGRVTEAFF
CDR3nt: TGTGCCAGCAGTGAAGCGCCGGGGAGGGTCACTGAAGCTTTCTTT

abundance: NA
d_gene: NA
v_gene: TRBV6-1
j_gene: TRBJ1-1
CDR3aa: CASSARAGVGDTEAFF
CDR3nt: TGTGCCAGCAGTGCACGCGCAGGGGTGGGGGACACTGAAGCTTTCTTT

abundance: NA
d_gene: NA
v_gene: TRBV29-1
j_gene: TRBJ1-2
CDR3aa: CSSSRRETEGYTF
CDR3nt: TGCAGCTCCTCCCGTCGGGAGACTGAGGGCTACACCTTC

abundance: NA
d_gene: TRBD1
v_gene: TRBV7-8
j_gene: TRBJ1-6
CDR3aa: CASSKGQRSSYNSPLHF
CDR3nt: TGTGCCAGCAGCAAGGGACAGCGGAGCTCCTATAATTCACCCCTCCACTTT

abundance: NA
d_gene: TRBD2
v_gene: TRBV27
j_gene: TRBJ2-3
CDR3aa: CASSPGTSGGGGQYF
CDR3nt: TGTGCCAGCAGTCCCGGGACTAGCGGGGGAGGTGGGCAGTATTTT

abundance: NA
d_gene: NA
v_gene: TRBV4-1
j_gene: TRBJ2-7
CDR3aa: CASSLQPPSSYEQYF
CDR3nt: TGCGCCAGCAGCCTACAGCCGCCGAGCTCCTACGAGCAGTACTTC

abundance: NA
d_gene: NA
v_gene: TRBV20-1
j_gene: TRBJ1-5
CDR3aa: CSAFGSSNQPQHF
CDR3nt: TGCAGTGCTTTCGGATCTAGCAATCAGCCCCAGCATTTT

abundance: NA
d_gene: NA
v_gene: TRBV15
j_gene: TRBJ2-3
CDR3aa: CATSRDSAGDPGTQYF
CDR3nt: TGTGCCACCAGCAGAGATTCGGCAGGGGACCCAGGTACGCAGTATTTT

abundance: NA
d_gene: NA
v_gene: TRBV7-2
j_gene: TRBJ2-2
CDR3aa: CASSLELLTGELFF
CDR3nt: TGTGCCAGCAGCTTAGAACTTCTGACCGGGGAGCTGTTTTTT

abundance: few
d_gene: NA
v_gene: TRBV29-1
j_gene: TRBJ1-2
CDR3aa: CSVAEGVYGYTF
CDR3nt: TGCAGCGTTGCAGAAGGGGTCTATGGCTACACCTTC

abundance: NA
d_gene: TRBD2
v_gene: TRBV7-8
j_gene: TRBJ2-3
CDR3aa: CASSLGPGGGVSTDTQYF
CDR3nt: TGTGCCAGCAGCTTAGGACCTGGCGGGGGAGTTAGCACAGATACGCAGTATTTT

abundance: few
d_gene: TRBD2
v_gene: TRBV4-2
j_gene: TRBJ2-5
CDR3aa: CASSHASSGEETQYF
CDR3nt: TGTGCCAGCAGCCATGCTTCTAGCGGGGAAGAGACCCAGTACTTC

abundance: many
d_gene: TRBD2
v_gene: TRBV12-3/TRBV12-4
j_gene: TRBJ2-1
CDR3aa: CASSPQGLREGPISYNEQFF
CDR3nt: TGTGCCAGCAGTCCACAAGGTTTGCGGGAGGGACCCATATCCTACAATGAGCAGTTCTTC

abundance: many
d_gene: NA
v_gene: TRBV27
j_gene: TRBJ2-1
CDR3aa: CASSVSHRNEQFF
CDR3nt: TGTGCCAGCAGTGTATCACACAGGAATGAGCAGTTCTTC

abundance: NA
d_gene: TRBD2
v_gene: TRBV14
j_gene: TRBJ2-1
CDR3aa: CASSPHLADFYNEQFF
CDR3nt: TGTGCCAGCAGCCCCCATCTAGCGGATTTTTACAATGAGCAGTTCTTC

abundance: once
d_gene: NA
v_gene: TRBV3-1
j_gene: TRBJ1-1
CDR3aa: CASSHGTIPEAFF
CDR3nt: TGTGCCAGCAGCCATGGGACAATTCCTGAAGCTTTCTTT

abundance: NA
d_gene: NA
v_gene: TRBV4-3
j_gene: TRBJ2-3
CDR3aa: CASSQAGITDTQYF
CDR3nt: TGCGCCAGCAGCCAAGCGGGGATCACAGATACGCAGTATTTT

abundance: few
d_gene: TRBD1
v_gene: TRBV15
j_gene: TRBJ2-3
CDR3aa: CATSKNRGSSTDTQYF
CDR3nt: TGTGCCACCAGCAAAAACAGGGGCTCTAGCACAGATACGCAGTATTTT

abundance: NA
d_gene: TRBD2
v_gene: TRBV9
j_gene: TRBJ2-5
CDR3aa: CASSVFSGGPEETQYF
CDR3nt: TGTGCCAGCAGCGTTTTCAGCGGGGGGCCAGAGGAGACCCAGTACTTC

abundance: NA
d_gene: NA
v_gene: TRBV6-5
j_gene: TRBJ2-5
CDR3aa: CASSSEPGPNEQYF
CDR3nt: TGTGCCAGCAGTTCAGAACCAGGGCCTAATGAGCAGTACTTC

abundance: NA
d_gene: TRBD2
v_gene: TRBV25-1
j_gene: TRBJ2-3
CDR3aa: CASSELASGVTDTQYF
CDR3nt: TGTGCCAGCAGTGAGCTTGCTAGCGGAGTCACAGATACGCAGTATTTT

abundance: few
d_gene: NA
v_gene: TRBV4-2
j_gene: TRBJ2-5
CDR3aa: CASPIPVRDFVETQYF
CDR3nt: TGTGCCAGCCCGATTCCCGTCCGGGACTTCGTCGAGACCCAGTACTTC

abundance: NA
d_gene: NA
v_gene: TRBV20-1
j_gene: TRBJ2-5
CDR3aa: CSGRGAGVETQYF
CDR3nt: TGCAGTGGAAGGGGGGCCGGCGTAGAGACCCAGTACTTC

abundance: NA
d_gene: NA
v_gene: TRBV11-2
j_gene: TRBJ2-6
CDR3aa: CASTWGANVLTF
CDR3nt: TGTGCCAGCACCTGGGGGGCCAACGTCCTGACTTTC

abundance: NA
d_gene: NA
v_gene: TRBV29-1
j_gene: TRBJ2-2
CDR3aa: CSADGENTGELFF
CDR3nt: TGCAGCGCCGACGGGGAGAACACCGGGGAGCTGTTTTTT

abundance: NA
d_gene: TRBD2
v_gene: TRBV10-3
j_gene: TRBJ2-1
CDR3aa: CATSGLGNEQFF
CDR3nt: TGTGCCACCTCAGGACTAGGCAATGAGCAGTTCTTC

abundance: NA
d_gene: NA
v_gene: TRBV12-3/TRBV12-4
j_gene: TRBJ2-7
CDR3aa: CASRLGSLGHEQYF
CDR3nt: TGTGCCAGCAGGCTTGGGTCCTTGGGCCACGAGCAGTACTTC

abundance: NA
d_gene: NA
v_gene: TRBV6-1
j_gene: TRBJ1-2
CDR3aa: CASSEARPDLYGYTF
CDR3nt: TGTGCCAGCAGTGAAGCCAGACCAGACCTCTATGGCTACACCTTC

abundance: many
d_gene: TRBD1
v_gene: TRBV2
j_gene: TRBJ2-5
CDR3aa: CASSETGSWETQYF
CDR3nt: TGTGCCAGCAGTGAGACAGGGTCTTGGGAGACCCAGTACTTC

abundance: NA
d_gene: TRBD1
v_gene: TRBV12-3/TRBV12-4
j_gene: TRBJ2-5
CDR3aa: CASRAGGETQYF
CDR3nt: TGTGCCAGCAGAGCAGGGGGCGAGACCCAGTACTTC

abundance: NA
d_gene: NA
v_gene: TRBV6-6
j_gene: TRBJ2-7
CDR3aa: CASSYSPEASYEQYF
CDR3nt: TGTGCCAGCAGTTACTCACCGGAGGCCTCCTACGAGCAGTACTTC

abundance: NA
d_gene: NA
v_gene: TRBV29-1
j_gene: TRBJ1-1
CDR3aa: CSVGGPVRMNTEAFF
CDR3nt: TGCAGCGTCGGAGGGCCCGTCCGAATGAACACTGAAGCTTTCTTT

abundance: NA
d_gene: NA
v_gene: TRBV4-1
j_gene: TRBJ2-7
CDR3aa: CASSQVRSDPREQYF
CDR3nt: TGCGCCAGCAGCCAAGTTAGGTCCGATCCCCGCGAGCAGTACTTC

abundance: few
d_gene: NA
v_gene: TRBV12-3/TRBV12-4
j_gene: TRBJ2-7
CDR3aa: CASSREGGTSYEQYF
CDR3nt: TGTGCCAGCAGCCGCGAGGGGGGGACTTCCTACGAGCAGTACTTC

abundance: once
d_gene: NA
v_gene: TRBV28
j_gene: TRBJ2-7
CDR3aa: CASSLTAGVLNEQYF
CDR3nt: TGTGCCAGCAGTTTAACCGCAGGGGTACTAAACGAGCAGTACTTC

abundance: NA
d_gene: NA
v_gene: TRBV20-1
j_gene: TRBJ2-1
CDR3aa: CSAFGTPWSWDFEKVSYNEQFF
CDR3nt: TGCAGTGCTTTTGGGACCCCCTGGTCGTGGGACTTCGAAAAAGTTTCCTACAATGAGCAGTTCTTC

abundance: NA
d_gene: TRBD1
v_gene: TRBV12-5
j_gene: TRBJ1-5
CDR3aa: CASGLGGGQGRQPQHF
CDR3nt: TGTGCTAGTGGTTTGGGAGGGGGACAGGGACGTCAGCCCCAGCATTTT

abundance: NA
d_gene: NA
v_gene: TRBV27
j_gene: TRBJ2-7
CDR3aa: CASSFIEGRAYEQYF
CDR3nt: TGTGCCAGCAGTTTCATTGAGGGCAGAGCCTACGAGCAGTACTTC

abundance: NA
d_gene: NA
v_gene: TRBV24-1
j_gene: TRBJ2-1
CDR3aa: CATSVEGLKQFF
CDR3nt: TGTGCCACCAGTGTTGAGGGCCTCAAGCAGTTCTTC

abundance: few
d_gene: TRBD2
v_gene: TRBV7-9
j_gene: TRBJ2-5
CDR3aa: CASSSIAPGTTGETQYF
CDR3nt: TGTGCCAGCAGCTCTATCGCCCCCGGGACTACTGGGGAGACCCAGTACTTC

abundance: few
d_gene: NA
v_gene: TRBV15
j_gene: TRBJ2-3
CDR3aa: CATSRDQGDSNTDTQYF
CDR3nt: TGTGCCACCAGCAGAGACCAAGGGGACTCCAACACAGATACGCAGTATTTT

abundance: NA
d_gene: TRBD1
v_gene: TRBV10-3
j_gene: TRBJ1-2
CDR3aa: CAISRDRVGGCTF
CDR3nt: TGTGCCATCAGCCGGGACAGGGTGGGTGGCTGCACCTTC

abundance: NA
d_gene: NA
v_gene: TRBV12-3/TRBV12-4
j_gene: TRBJ1-1
CDR3aa: CAGSPRGGNTEAFF
CDR3nt: TGTGCCGGCAGCCCTAGAGGGGGGAACACTGAAGCTTTCTTT

abundance: NA
d_gene: NA
v_gene: TRBV20-1
j_gene: TRBJ2-7
CDR3aa: CSAIDHYNEQYF
CDR3nt: TGCAGTGCGATCGACCATTACAATGAGCAGTACTTC

abundance: NA
d_gene: NA
v_gene: TRBV13
j_gene: TRBJ2-7
CDR3aa: CASSSRTNTYEQYF
CDR3nt: TGTGCCAGCAGCTCAAGGACTAATACCTACGAGCAGTACTTC

abundance: few
d_gene: TRBD1
v_gene: TRBV7-2
j_gene: TRBJ2-1
CDR3aa: CASSSHGQGVDEQFF
CDR3nt: TGTGCCAGCAGCTCTCATGGACAGGGGGTAGATGAGCAGTTCTTC

abundance: NA
d_gene: NA
v_gene: TRBV6-5
j_gene: TRBJ1-5
CDR3aa: CASSTGWRQPQHF
CDR3nt: TGTGCCAGCAGCACAGGGTGGAGGCAGCCCCAGCATTTT

abundance: NA
d_gene: TRBD2
v_gene: TRBV12-3/TRBV12-4
j_gene: TRBJ2-7
CDR3aa: CASSLYPPTSGSSYEQYF
CDR3nt: TGTGCCAGCAGCCTATACCCGCCTACTAGCGGGAGTTCCTACGAGCAGTACTTC

abundance: NA
d_gene: TRBD2
v_gene: TRBV11-2
j_gene: TRBJ2-5
CDR3aa: CASSIGLAGGDWGEETQYF
CDR3nt: TGTGCCAGCAGCATAGGACTAGCGGGAGGAGATTGGGGGGAAGAGACCCAGTACTTC

abundance: NA
d_gene: NA
v_gene: TRBV5-1
j_gene: TRBJ2-4
CDR3aa: CASSGVGLAKNIQYF
CDR3nt: TGCGCCAGCAGTGGTGTGGGTCTAGCCAAAAACATTCAGTACTTC

abundance: NA
d_gene: NA
v_gene: TRBV12-3/TRBV12-4
j_gene: TRBJ1-2
CDR3aa: CASSHGRSFLVGYTF
CDR3nt: TGTGCCAGCAGTCACGGGAGGTCGTTCCTAGTGGGCTACACCTTC

abundance: NA
d_gene: TRBD1
v_gene: TRBV20-1
j_gene: TRBJ1-2
CDR3aa: CSASGDRALTYGYTF
CDR3nt: TGCAGTGCTAGTGGGGACAGGGCCCTAACCTATGGCTACACCTTC